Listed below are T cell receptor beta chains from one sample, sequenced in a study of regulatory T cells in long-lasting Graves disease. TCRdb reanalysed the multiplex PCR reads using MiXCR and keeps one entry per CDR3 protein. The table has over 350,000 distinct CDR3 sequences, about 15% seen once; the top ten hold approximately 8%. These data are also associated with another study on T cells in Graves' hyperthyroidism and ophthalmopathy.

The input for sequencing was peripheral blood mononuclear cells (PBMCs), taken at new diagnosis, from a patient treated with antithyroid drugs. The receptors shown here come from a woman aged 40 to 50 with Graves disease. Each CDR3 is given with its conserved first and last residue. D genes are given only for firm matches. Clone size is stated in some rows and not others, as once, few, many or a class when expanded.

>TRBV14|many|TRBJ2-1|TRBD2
TGTGCCAGCAGTTACACTAGCGGGAGAATCTACAATGAGCAGTTCTTC
CASSYTSGRIYNEQFF
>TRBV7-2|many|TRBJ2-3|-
TGTGCCAGCAGCTCAGTGGTAACAGATACGCAGTATTTT
CASSSVVTDTQYF
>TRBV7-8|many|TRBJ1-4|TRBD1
TGTGCCAGCAGCTTTGACAGGGGGCTGGTGGGAACTAATGAAAAACTGTTTTTT
CASSFDRGLVGTNEKLFF
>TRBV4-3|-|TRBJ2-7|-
TGCGCCAGCAGCCAAGATAGCAATAGAAACTACGAGCAGTACTTC
CASSQDSNRNYEQYF
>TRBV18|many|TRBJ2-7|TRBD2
TGTGCCAGCCACCAGAGCGGGAGCTCCTACGAGCAGTACTTC
CASHQSGSSYEQYF
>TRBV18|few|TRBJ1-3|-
TGTGCCAGCTCACCGACCGGAGGAGCCCGCTCTGGAAACACCATATATTTT
CASSPTGGARSGNTIYF
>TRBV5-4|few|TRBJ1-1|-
TGTGCCAGCAGCCTCCACTCGGGCACTGAAGCTTTCTTT
CASSLHSGTEAFF
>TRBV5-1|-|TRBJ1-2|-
TGCGCCAGCAGCTTAACAGGGAAGGAGGGCTACACCTTC
CASSLTGKEGYTF
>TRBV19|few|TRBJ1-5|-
TGTGCCAGTAGCAATGGGGGAGAGCAGCATTTT
CASSNGGEQHF
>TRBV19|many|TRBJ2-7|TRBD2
TGTGCCAGTAGCCCATCGGGCCGAGGGAGGGCCCGGGACGAGCAGTACTTC
CASSPSGRGRARDEQYF
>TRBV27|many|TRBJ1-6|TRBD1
TGTGCCAGCAGTTTATTTGGACAGGCTAATTCACCCCTCCACTTT
CASSLFGQANSPLHF
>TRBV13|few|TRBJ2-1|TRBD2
TGTGCCAGCAGCTTAGGTCCTAGCGGGAGGGACAATGAGCAGTTCTTC
CASSLGPSGRDNEQFF
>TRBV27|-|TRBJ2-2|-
TGTGCCAGCAGTCCCTTCGGACAGAACACCGGGGAGCTGTTTTTT
CASSPFGQNTGELFF
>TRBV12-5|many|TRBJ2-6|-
TGTGCTAGTGGTTTGGCGCAGGGTTCTGGGGCCAACGTCCTGACTTTC
CASGLAQGSGANVLTF
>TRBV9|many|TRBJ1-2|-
TGTGCCAGCAGCGGCCGGGACCCCCGTACGAACACCTTC
CASSGRDPRTNTF